This TCR beta chain stems from a study of metastatic and nonmetastatic thyroid tumors. Whole-study context: Thyroid patients, malignant and benign, had repertoires compared across blood and tumor or nodule tissue.

Broader study findings: Malignant thyroid tumors reportedly exceeded benign nodules significantly in TCR beta diversity, with the difference appearing in blood and tumor.

This clone was counted many times. What it recognizes is unknown. From germline, CDR1 is LGHDT and CDR2 YNNKEL (reference sequence). Trimming took 0 bases from V and 2 from J, leaving 15 bases between them. The CDR3 consists of 17 residues. Source study methods: The study took CDR3 differences across clinicopathological groups and made a distant-metastasis classifier for papillary thyroid cancer from them. TCRdb re-called clones via MiXCR from the PCR reads. These V and J calls are TCRdb output, not the study's own analysis. The sample contains 25,000 to 35,000 clones, roughly 25% of which appear only once. Not a single patient had been given any form of treatment at any point before undergoing thyroid surgery.

The specimen sequenced was blood. This TCR was sampled from a female donor with papillary thyroid cancer or a benign thyroid nodule (not recorded which). Some clones in this sample may be carry-over from other donors' samples. The chain links TRBV3-1 to TRBJ2-3; the D gene is possibly TRBD1 (6 bases). The CDR3 nucleotides are TGTGCCAGCAGCCAAGAGTGCAGGACAGAGCCCACAGATACGCAGTATTTT. Its translation: CASSQECRTEPTDTQYF.